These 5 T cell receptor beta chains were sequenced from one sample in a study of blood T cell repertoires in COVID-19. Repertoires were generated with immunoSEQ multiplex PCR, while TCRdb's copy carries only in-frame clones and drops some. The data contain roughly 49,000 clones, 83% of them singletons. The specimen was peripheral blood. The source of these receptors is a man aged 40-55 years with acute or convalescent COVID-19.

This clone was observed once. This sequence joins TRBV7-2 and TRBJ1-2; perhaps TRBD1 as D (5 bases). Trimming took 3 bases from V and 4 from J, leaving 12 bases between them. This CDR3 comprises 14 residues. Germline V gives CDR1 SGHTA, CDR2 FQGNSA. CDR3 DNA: TGTGCCAGCAGCTTCGATAGGGGCCCCTATGGCTACACCTTC. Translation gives CASSFDRGPYGYTF.

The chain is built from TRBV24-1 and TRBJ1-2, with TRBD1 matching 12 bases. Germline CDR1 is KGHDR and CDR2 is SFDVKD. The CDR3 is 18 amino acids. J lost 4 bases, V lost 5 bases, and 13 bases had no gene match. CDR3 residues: CATSGFSGTGGNFYGYTF. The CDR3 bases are TGTGCCACCAGTGGTTTTTCCGGGACAGGGGGCAACTTCTATGGCTACACCTTC.

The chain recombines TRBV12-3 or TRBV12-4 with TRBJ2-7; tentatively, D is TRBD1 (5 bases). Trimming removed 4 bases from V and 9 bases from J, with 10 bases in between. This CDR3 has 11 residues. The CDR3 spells CASSSMQGQYF. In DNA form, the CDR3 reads TGTGCCAGCAGTTCTATGCAGGGGCAGTACTTC.

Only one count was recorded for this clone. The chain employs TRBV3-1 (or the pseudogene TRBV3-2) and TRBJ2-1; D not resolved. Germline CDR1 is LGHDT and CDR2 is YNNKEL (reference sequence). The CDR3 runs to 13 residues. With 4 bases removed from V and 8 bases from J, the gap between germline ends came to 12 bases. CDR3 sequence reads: CASSRPSSDEQFF. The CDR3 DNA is TGTGCCAGCAGCCGCCCTTCATCGGATGAGCAGTTCTTC.

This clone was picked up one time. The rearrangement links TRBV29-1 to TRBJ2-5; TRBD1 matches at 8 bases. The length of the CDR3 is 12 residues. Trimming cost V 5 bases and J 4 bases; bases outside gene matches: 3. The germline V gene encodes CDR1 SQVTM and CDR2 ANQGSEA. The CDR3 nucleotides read TGCAGCGTTCCCAGGGGGCGAGAGACCCAGTACTTC. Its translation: CSVPRGRETQYF.